These T cell receptor beta chains were read from a single sample in a study of radiation and T cells in renal cell carcinoma. The assay was immunoSEQ multiplex PCR, and TCRdb's table has in-frame clones only and misses some. Seen here are over 120,000 clones, approximately 86% observed once, and the top ten hold 15% to 20%. Sample: blood, taken from a patient whose treatment included radiotherapy and nephrectomy. These receptors came from a woman aged 50 to 60 with renal cell carcinoma. Each CDR3 is given with its conserved first and last residue. D genes are given only for firm matches. Clone size is stated in some rows and not others, as once, few, many or a class when expanded.

d_call: TRBD1
clone_size: NA
v_call: TRBV4-3
j_call: TRBJ1-4
cdr3_nt: TGCGCCAGCAGCCAAGACCCAGACAGGGCCGAAAAACTGTTTTTT
cdr3_aa: CASSQDPDRAEKLFF

d_call: NA
clone_size: NA
v_call: TRBV4-1
j_call: TRBJ1-6
cdr3_nt: TGCGCCAGCAGCCAAGGCGGAAGCTCCTATAATTCACCCCTCCACTTT
cdr3_aa: CASSQGGSSYNSPLHF

d_call: NA
clone_size: NA
v_call: TRBV4-1
j_call: TRBJ2-5
cdr3_nt: TGCGCCAGCAGCCAAGTTACCAGGGGTTTCCTAGAGACCCAGTACTTC
cdr3_aa: CASSQVTRGFLETQYF

d_call: TRBD1
clone_size: NA
v_call: TRBV28
j_call: TRBJ1-2
cdr3_nt: TGTGCCAGCAGTTCACTCAGGGGGCCTACCTCTGGCTACACCTTC
cdr3_aa: CASSSLRGPTSGYTF

d_call: NA
clone_size: NA
v_call: TRBV19
j_call: TRBJ1-2
cdr3_nt: TGTGCCAGTACGACAACTAACTATGGCTACACCTTC
cdr3_aa: CASTTTNYGYTF

d_call: TRBD1
clone_size: NA
v_call: TRBV4-3
j_call: TRBJ2-1
cdr3_nt: TGCGCCAGCAGCCGCCAGGGACAGGGGTATGAGCAGTTCTTC
cdr3_aa: CASSRQGQGYEQFF

d_call: NA
clone_size: few
v_call: TRBV13
j_call: TRBJ1-2
cdr3_nt: TGTGCCTCTCTGAGTGGCTACACCTTC
cdr3_aa: CASLSGYTF

d_call: TRBD2
clone_size: NA
v_call: TRBV6-5
j_call: TRBJ2-1
cdr3_nt: TGTGCCAGCAGTTGGGCAAAGCGGGGGGTAGTGAATGAGCAGTTCTTC
cdr3_aa: CASSWAKRGVVNEQFF

d_call: TRBD1
clone_size: NA
v_call: TRBV7-9
j_call: TRBJ2-4
cdr3_nt: TGTGCCAGCAGCTTGACCGGGACAGAAAACATTCAGTACTTC
cdr3_aa: CASSLTGTENIQYF

d_call: TRBD2
clone_size: NA
v_call: TRBV14
j_call: TRBJ2-2
cdr3_nt: TGTGCCAGCAGCCCGACTAGCGGGAGAATCGGGGAGCTGTTTTTT
cdr3_aa: CASSPTSGRIGELFF

d_call: NA
clone_size: NA
v_call: TRBV4-2
j_call: TRBJ1-5
cdr3_nt: TGTGCCAGCAGCCAAGCAGGGGAAGGCAATCAGCCCCAGCATTTT
cdr3_aa: CASSQAGEGNQPQHF

d_call: NA
clone_size: NA
v_call: TRBV4-1
j_call: TRBJ2-6
cdr3_nt: TGCGCCAGCAGCCAAGAAGGGACACTAACTGGGGGGGCCAACGTCCTGACTTTC
cdr3_aa: CASSQEGTLTGGANVLTF

d_call: NA
clone_size: once
v_call: TRBV5-1
j_call: TRBJ2-7
cdr3_nt: TGCGCCAGCAGCCGGGAAGGGGTCTACGAGCAGTACTTC
cdr3_aa: CASSREGVYEQYF

d_call: NA
clone_size: NA
v_call: TRBV5-1
j_call: TRBJ1-2
cdr3_nt: TGCGCCAGCAGCTTGAGACAGGATTACTATGGCTACACCTTC
cdr3_aa: CASSLRQDYYGYTF

d_call: TRBD2
clone_size: NA
v_call: TRBV28
j_call: TRBJ2-7
cdr3_nt: TGTGCCAGCAGTCTTACTGGGACTAGCGGAGTATACGAGCAGTACTTC
cdr3_aa: CASSLTGTSGVYEQYF

d_call: NA
clone_size: NA
v_call: TRBV9
j_call: TRBJ1-2
cdr3_nt: TGTGCCAGCAGCGTTGCCCCCTCAGGGAACTATGGCTACACCTTC
cdr3_aa: CASSVAPSGNYGYTF

d_call: TRBD1
clone_size: once
v_call: TRBV7-2
j_call: TRBJ1-4
cdr3_nt: TGTGCCAGCAGCTTTCCCAGGGGGGGCAATGAAAAACTGTTTTTT
cdr3_aa: CASSFPRGGNEKLFF

d_call: TRBD1
clone_size: once
v_call: TRBV5-4
j_call: TRBJ1-3
cdr3_nt: TGTGCCAGCAGCTATGCAAAGACAGGGGCTGGAAACACCATATATTTT
cdr3_aa: CASSYAKTGAGNTIYF